The clone carrying this T cell receptor (beta chain) was detected ten times or more. From around 440 ng of RNA, a library with molecular barcoded alpha/delta and beta/gamma adaptors was made. From the reads, TCRdb called clonotypes with MiXCR, one entry per CDR3 protein. Of about 93,000 distinct CDR3 sequences in the sample, around a fifth were seen once. This sample stems from a study of read filtering for tumor transcriptome and immune sequencing. The CDR3 is 15 residues long. The germline CDR1 and CDR2 sequences are SGHTA and FQGTGA. Trimming took 5 bases from V and 6 from J; bases not matched to a gene: 6.

The sequenced material came from a population of CD138-negative cells sorted from bone marrow. The TCR was taken from a donor at least 40 years old with multiple myeloma. V usage is TRBV7-3 and J usage is TRBJ2-1; 11 bases align to TRBD1. As DNA, the CDR3 is TGTGCCAGCAGCCCGGACAGGGGGCGTTTCAATGAGCAGTTCTTC. Translation: CASSPDRGRFNEQFF.